The 14 T cell receptor beta chains listed next were all sequenced from one sample in a study of blood T cell repertoires in COVID-19. Clones were read by immunoSEQ multiplex PCR, and TCRdb kept only the in-frame ones, dropping some. The table has approximately 250,000 clones, approximately 88% seen once. The sequencing input was PBMCs or T cells enriched from blood (not recorded which). The receptors stem from a woman aged 35 to 49 who had been exposed to COVID-19.

The V gene is TRBV6-2 or TRBV6-3, the J gene TRBJ2-3; D gene unclear. The germline V gene encodes CDR1 MNHEY and CDR2 SVGEGT. Deletions cut 6 bases from V and 4 bases from J, with 8 bases between. This CDR3 is 12 amino acids long. The CDR3 bases are TGTGCCAGCAGCCAACCGGCAGATACGCAGTATTTT. As protein: CASSQPADTQYF.

The genes are TRBV3-1 (or the pseudogene TRBV3-2) and TRBJ1-4, with unresolved D. Looked up from germline, CDR1 is LGHDT and CDR2 is YNNKEL (reference sequence). CDR3 length: 16 amino acids. The V end lost 6 bases, the J end lost 0 bases, and 14 bases lay between the germline ends. CDR3 residues: CASSPWLLATNEKLFF. The DNA for the CDR3 is TGTGCCAGCAGTCCGTGGCTCCTGGCAACTAATGAAAAACTGTTTTTT.

The chain joins TRBV29-1 to TRBJ2-6; TRBD1 might be the D (6 bases). The CDR3 loop spans 16 amino acids. Germline-derived CDR1 and CDR2 are SQVTM and ANQGSEA. The ends were cut back, 3 bases at V and 0 bases at J, with 12 bases in the middle. The CDR3 nucleotides are TGCAGCGTTGAGGACAGCCTCTTCTCTGGGGCCAACGTCCTGACTTTC. Translation: CSVEDSLFSGANVLTF.

The rearrangement links TRBV7-2 to TRBJ2-7; TRBD1 aligns across 9 bases. Germline trimming cut 5 bases from V and 5 bases from J; bases unmatched to any gene: 4. The length of the CDR3 is 13 residues. CDR1 and CDR2 (germline): SGHTA, FQGNSA. The CDR3 loop is CASSRTGDHEQYF. The CDR3 nucleotides are TGTGCCAGCAGCAGGACAGGGGACCACGAGCAGTACTTC. Drawing the rest from reference TRBV7-2 and TRBJ2-7, the complete variable domain is GAGVSQSPSNKVTEKGKDVELRCDPISGHTALYWYRQSLGQGLEFLIYFQGNSAPDKSGLPSDRFSAERTGGSVSTLTIQRTQQEDSAVYLCASSRTGDHEQYFGPGTRLTVT.

The chain links TRBV9 to TRBJ1-6; a possible D gene is TRBD1 (6 bases). Germline CDR1 reads SGDLS; CDR2 reads YYNGEE. This CDR3 region has 15 residues. Trimming stripped 3 bases from V and 0 bases from J, with 7 bases between. The CDR3 here is CASSAGVSYNSPLHF. CDR3 bases: TGTGCCAGCAGCGCAGGGGTCTCCTATAATTCACCCCTCCACTTT.

This clone appeared once. The chain recombines TRBV7-2 with TRBJ2-3; D is undetermined. Trimming left V 3 bases short and J 3 bases short, with 19 bases between. Germline CDR1 reads SGHTA; CDR2 reads FQGNSA. This CDR3 has 17 amino acids. CDR3 nucleotides: TGTGCCAGCAGCTTGTGGCAGGTCGTGAGTGGGACAGATACGCAGTATTTT. It codes for CASSLWQVVSGTDTQYF.

This chain uses TRBV21-1 with TRBJ1-4; TRBD1 is the table's D call and was not checked against the DNA. TRBV21-1 is termed a pseudogene. The CDR3 is 15 residues long. The CDR3 coding sequence is TGTGCCAGCAGTCCCAAGGGACAGGGCTGCGAAAAACTGTTTTTT. Translated, it gives CASSPKGQGCEKLFF.

V is TRBV7-2 and J is TRBJ2-7, with a tentative D call TRBD2 (5 bases). This CDR3 has 14 residues. In germline, CDR1 is SGHTA, CDR2 FQGNSA. V was shortened by 0 bases and J by 0 bases, with 6 bases between the two germline ends. CDR3 coding DNA: TGTGCCAGCAGCTTAGCGGCGGGCTCCTACGAGCAGTACTTC. Encoded protein: CASSLAAGSYEQYF.

The genes are TRBV6-4 and TRBJ2-3, with TRBD1 identical over 12 bases. The ends lost 6 bases at V and 4 bases at J; junction bases unmatched: 8. The CDR3 is 16 residues long. Germline CDR1 is MRHNA and CDR2 is SNTAGT. The DNA for the CDR3 is TGTGCCAGCAGACGAGGGGGACAGGGGGCTTCAGATACGCAGTATTTT. Protein: CASRRGGQGASDTQYF.

V gene TRBV12-3 or TRBV12-4 combines with J gene TRBJ2-2; D not resolved. V was clipped by 3 bases and J by 4 bases, with 6 bases between them. The CDR3 length is 13 residues. The CDR3 DNA follows: TGTGCCAGCAGTTTTTTCGGCACCGGGGAGCTGTTTTTT. As protein: CASSFFGTGELFF.

This sequence joins TRBV7-2 and TRBJ1-5; D is ambiguous. With 1 base removed from V and 0 bases from J, the gap between germline ends came to 19 bases. CDR1 is SGHTA and CDR2 is FQGNSA in the germline V gene. The CDR3 contains 19 residues. CDR3 residues: CASSLGLQLDYDSNQPQHF. CDR3 bases: TGTGCCAGCAGCTTAGGTTTACAGTTAGATTACGATAGCAATCAGCCCCAGCATTTT.

About this clone itself: An end of the junction differs from the germline gene, which may be a read error. The rearrangement uses TRBV7-7 and TRBJ2-5; 9 bases agree with TRBD1. This CDR3 has 15 residues. CDR1 is SSHAT, CDR2 FNYEAQ, per germline (reference sequence). Here the CDR3 DNA reads TGTGCTAGCAGCTTAAGGGGACAGGGTATGGAGACCCAGTACTTC. It specifies CASSLRGQGMETQYF.

This clone was seen only once. This CDR3 reads CASTSEAFF. CDR3 bases: TGTGCCAGCACGAGTGAAGCTTTCTTT. The genes are TRBV5-8 and TRBJ1-1, with D hard to call. Germline V gene sequence: CDR1 SGHTS, CDR2 YDEGEE. The CDR3 length is 9 residues. Trimming cost V 6 bases and J 7 bases, with 4 bases left between them.

Here the CDR3 DNA reads TGTGCCAGCCAGATTACACCGGGACAGGGGGGTAATGAGCAGTTCTTC. This sequence encodes CASQITPGQGGNEQFF. V usage is TRBV2 and J usage is TRBJ2-1, with 11 bases fitting TRBD1. Germline CDR1 reads SNHLY; CDR2 reads FYNNEI. The V and J ends lost 8 bases and 7 bases, in that order; junction bases with no gene match: 13. This CDR3 is 16 amino acids long.